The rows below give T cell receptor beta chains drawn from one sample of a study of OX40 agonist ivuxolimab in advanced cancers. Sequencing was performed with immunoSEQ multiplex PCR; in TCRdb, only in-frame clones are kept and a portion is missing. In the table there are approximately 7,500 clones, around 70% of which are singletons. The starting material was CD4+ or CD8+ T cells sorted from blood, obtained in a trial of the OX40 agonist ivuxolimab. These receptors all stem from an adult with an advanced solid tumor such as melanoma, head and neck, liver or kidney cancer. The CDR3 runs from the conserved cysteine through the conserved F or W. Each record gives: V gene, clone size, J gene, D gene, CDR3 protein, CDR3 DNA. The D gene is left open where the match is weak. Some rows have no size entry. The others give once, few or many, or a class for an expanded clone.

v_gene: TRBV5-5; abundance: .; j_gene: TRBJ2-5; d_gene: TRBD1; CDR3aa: CASSLATGGVETQYF; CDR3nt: TGTGCCAGCAGCTTGGCAACAGGGGGCGTAGAGACCCAGTACTTC
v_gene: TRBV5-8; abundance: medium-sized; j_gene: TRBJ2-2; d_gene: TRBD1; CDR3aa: CASSLIHRGQSTGELFF; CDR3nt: TGTGCCAGCAGCTTGATACACAGGGGGCAGAGCACCGGGGAGCTGTTTTTT
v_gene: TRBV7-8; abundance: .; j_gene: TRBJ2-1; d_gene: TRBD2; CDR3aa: CASNAGTSGSDEQFF; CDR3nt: TGTGCCAGCAACGCCGGGACTAGCGGGAGTGATGAGCAGTTCTTC
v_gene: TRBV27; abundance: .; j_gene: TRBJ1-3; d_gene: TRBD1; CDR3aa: CASSPTGNSGNTIYF; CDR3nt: TGTGCCAGCAGTCCGACAGGGAACTCTGGAAACACCATATATTTT
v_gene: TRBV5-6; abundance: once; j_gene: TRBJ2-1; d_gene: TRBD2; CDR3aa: CASSLETGGARDEQFF; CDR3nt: TGTGCCAGCAGCTTGGAGACCGGGGGGGCACGGGATGAGCAGTTCTTC
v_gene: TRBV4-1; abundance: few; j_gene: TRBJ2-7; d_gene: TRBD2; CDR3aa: CASSQDWPGGGRTHEQYF; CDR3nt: TGCGCCAGCAGCCAAGATTGGCCCGGGGGCGGGAGGACCCACGAGCAGTACTTC
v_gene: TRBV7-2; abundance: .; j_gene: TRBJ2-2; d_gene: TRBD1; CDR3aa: CASSLLGQGPTGELFF; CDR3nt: TGTGCCAGCAGCTTACTGGGACAGGGCCCCACCGGGGAGCTGTTTTTT
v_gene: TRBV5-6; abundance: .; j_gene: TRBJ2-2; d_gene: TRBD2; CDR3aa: CASSLELAGTTGELFF; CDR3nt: TGTGCCAGCAGCTTGGAGCTAGCGGGAACCACCGGGGAGCTGTTTTTT
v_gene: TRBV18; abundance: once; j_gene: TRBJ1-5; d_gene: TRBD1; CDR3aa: CASSPPLRQGHGQPQHF; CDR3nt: TGTGCCAGCTCACCACCTCTTCGACAGGGTCATGGGCAGCCCCAGCATTTT
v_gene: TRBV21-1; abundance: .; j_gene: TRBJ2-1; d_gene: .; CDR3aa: CASSKLSYPQTYNEQFF; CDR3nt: TGTGCCAGCAGCAAACTCTCCTATCCCCAAACCTACAATGAGCAGTTCTTC
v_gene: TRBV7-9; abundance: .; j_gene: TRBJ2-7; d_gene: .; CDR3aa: CASSQDSGNEQYF; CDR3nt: TGCGCCAGCAGCCAAGATTCGGGTAACGAGCAGTACTTC
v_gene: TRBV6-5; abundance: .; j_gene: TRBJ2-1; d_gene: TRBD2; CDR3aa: CASSARTSGINEQFF; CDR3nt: TGTGCCAGCAGTGCCAGGACTAGCGGCATAAATGAGCAGTTCTTC
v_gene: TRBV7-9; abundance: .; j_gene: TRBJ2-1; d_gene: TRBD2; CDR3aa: CASSLSLAGVNEQFF; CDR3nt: TGTGCCAGCAGCTTATCACTAGCGGGAGTCAATGAGCAGTTCTTC
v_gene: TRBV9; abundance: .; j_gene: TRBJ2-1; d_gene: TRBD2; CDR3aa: CASSGHSGKTYNEQFF; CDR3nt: TGTGCCAGCAGCGGCCATAGCGGGAAAACCTACAATGAGCAGTTCTTC
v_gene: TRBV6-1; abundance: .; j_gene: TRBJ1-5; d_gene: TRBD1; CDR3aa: CASSAWTGRNQPQHF; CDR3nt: TGTGCCAGCAGTGCTTGGACAGGGAGGAATCAGCCCCAGCATTTT
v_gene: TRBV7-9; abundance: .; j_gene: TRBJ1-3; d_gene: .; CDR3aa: CASSSLGGLGNTIYF; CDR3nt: TGTGCCAGCAGCTCCCTGGGAGGGCTGGGAAACACCATATATTTT
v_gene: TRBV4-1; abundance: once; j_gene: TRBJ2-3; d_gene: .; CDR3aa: CASSPQWGVARTDTQYF; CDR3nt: TGCGCCAGCAGCCCCCAGTGGGGGGTTGCCCGCACAGATACGCAGTATTTT
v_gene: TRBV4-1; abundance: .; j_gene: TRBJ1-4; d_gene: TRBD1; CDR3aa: CASSQGRGQVYEKLFF; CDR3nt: TGCGCCAGCAGCCAAGGCCGGGGACAGGTATATGAAAAACTGTTTTTT
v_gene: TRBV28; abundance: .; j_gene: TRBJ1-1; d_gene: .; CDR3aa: CASSFRAYPEAFF; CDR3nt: TGTGCCAGCAGCTTCAGGGCGTACCCTGAAGCTTTCTTT
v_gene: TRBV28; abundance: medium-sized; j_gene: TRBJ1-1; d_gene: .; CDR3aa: CASTLLDRLNTEAFF; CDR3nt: TGTGCCAGCACCCTATTAGACAGGTTGAACACTGAAGCTTTCTTT
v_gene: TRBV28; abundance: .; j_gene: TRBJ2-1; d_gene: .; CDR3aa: CASSRQSGEQFF; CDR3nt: TGTGCCAGCAGTCGACAATCAGGTGAGCAGTTCTTC
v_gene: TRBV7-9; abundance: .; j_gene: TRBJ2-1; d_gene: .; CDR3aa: CASSFDLLEQFF; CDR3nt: TGTGCCAGCAGTTTTGACTTACTCGAGCAGTTCTTC
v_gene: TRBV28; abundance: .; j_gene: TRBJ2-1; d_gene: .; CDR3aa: CASSRRDNNEQFF; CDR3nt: TGTGCCAGCAGCCGGAGGGATAACAATGAGCAGTTCTTC
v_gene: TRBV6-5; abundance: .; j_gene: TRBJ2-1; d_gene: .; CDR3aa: CASSHAGPGYNEQFF; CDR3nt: TGTGCCAGCAGCCACGCAGGGCCTGGCTACAATGAGCAGTTCTTC
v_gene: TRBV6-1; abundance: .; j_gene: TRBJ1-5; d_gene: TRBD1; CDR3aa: CASSEWTGSNQPQHF; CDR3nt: TGTGCCAGCAGTGAATGGACAGGTAGCAATCAGCCCCAGCATTTT
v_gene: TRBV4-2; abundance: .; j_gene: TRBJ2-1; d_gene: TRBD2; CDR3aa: CASSRLAGEYNEQFF; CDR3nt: TGTGCCAGCAGTCGACTAGCGGGGGAGTACAATGAGCAGTTCTTC
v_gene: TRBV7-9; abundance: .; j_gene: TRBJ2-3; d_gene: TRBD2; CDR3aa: CASSVGTSGVDTQYF; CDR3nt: TGTGCCAGCAGCGTAGGGACTAGCGGTGTAGATACGCAGTATTTT
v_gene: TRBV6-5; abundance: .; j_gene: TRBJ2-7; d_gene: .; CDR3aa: CASTSGDTSYEQYF; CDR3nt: TGTGCCAGCACCTCCGGGGACACCTCCTACGAGCAGTACTTC
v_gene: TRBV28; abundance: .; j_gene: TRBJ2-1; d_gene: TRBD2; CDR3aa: CASRHPGLAGNEQFF; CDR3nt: TGTGCCAGCAGACACCCGGGACTAGCGGGCAATGAGCAGTTCTTC
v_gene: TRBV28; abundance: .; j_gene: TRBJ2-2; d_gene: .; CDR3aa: CASSLGRVGTGELFF; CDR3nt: TGTGCCAGCAGTTTGGGTAGGGTAGGGACCGGGGAGCTGTTTTTT
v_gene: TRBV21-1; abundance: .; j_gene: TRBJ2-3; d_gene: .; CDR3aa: CASSKASRYTDTQYF; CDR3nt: TGTGCCAGCAGCAAAGCATCGCGATACACAGATACGCAGTATTTT
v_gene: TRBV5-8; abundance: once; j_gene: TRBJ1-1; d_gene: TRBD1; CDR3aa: CASSYTGGHNLNTEAFF; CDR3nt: TGTGCCAGCAGCTATACAGGGGGTCACAACTTGAACACTGAAGCTTTCTTT
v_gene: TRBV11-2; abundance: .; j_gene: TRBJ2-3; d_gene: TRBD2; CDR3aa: CASSLAGGPDTQYF; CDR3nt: TGTGCCAGCAGCTTAGCGGGGGGGCCAGATACGCAGTATTTT
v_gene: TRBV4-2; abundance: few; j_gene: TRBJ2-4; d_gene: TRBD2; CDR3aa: CASSLGLAGVYNIQYF; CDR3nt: TGTGCCAGCAGCCTGGGACTAGCGGGGGTTTATAACATTCAGTACTTC
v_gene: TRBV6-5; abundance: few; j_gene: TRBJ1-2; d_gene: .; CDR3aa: CASSMGAQVSYGYTF; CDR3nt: TGTGCCAGCAGTATGGGGGCACAGGTGTCCTATGGCTACACCTTC
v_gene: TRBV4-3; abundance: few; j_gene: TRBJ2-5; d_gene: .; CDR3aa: CASSQDITDGPPETQYF; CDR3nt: TGCGCCAGCAGCCAAGATATAACCGACGGACCCCCAGAGACCCAGTACTTC
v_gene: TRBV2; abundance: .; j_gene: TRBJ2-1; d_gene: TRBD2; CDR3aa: CASSRTSGRVYGYNEQFF; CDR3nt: TGTGCCAGCAGTCGGACTAGCGGGAGAGTGTATGGCTACAATGAGCAGTTCTTC
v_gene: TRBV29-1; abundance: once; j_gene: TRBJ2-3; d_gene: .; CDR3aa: CSVEDGMQAGDTQYF; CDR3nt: TGCAGCGTTGAAGATGGGATGCAGGCGGGAGATACGCAGTATTTT
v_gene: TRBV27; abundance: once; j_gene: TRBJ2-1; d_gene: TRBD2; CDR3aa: CASSYSLPGGGAVDEQFF; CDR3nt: TGTGCCAGCAGTTACTCCCTACCGGGCGGGGGGGCCGTTGATGAGCAGTTCTTC
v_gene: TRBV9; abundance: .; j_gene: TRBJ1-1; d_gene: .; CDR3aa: CASSAEGNWITEAFF; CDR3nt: TGTGCCAGCAGCGCCGAGGGAAACTGGATCACTGAAGCTTTCTTT
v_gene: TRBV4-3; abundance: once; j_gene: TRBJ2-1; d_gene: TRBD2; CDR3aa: CASSQKVSGSTYNEQFF; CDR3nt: TGCGCCAGCAGCCAAAAAGTTAGCGGGAGCACCTACAATGAGCAGTTCTTC
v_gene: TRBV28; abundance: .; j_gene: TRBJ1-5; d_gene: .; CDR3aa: CVSEGSGNQPQHF; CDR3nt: TGTGTCTCGGAGGGGTCGGGCAATCAGCCCCAGCATTTT
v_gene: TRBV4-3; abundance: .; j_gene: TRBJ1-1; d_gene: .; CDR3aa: CASSQGRVAEAFF; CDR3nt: TGCGCCAGCAGCCAAGGGAGAGTGGCTGAAGCTTTCTTT
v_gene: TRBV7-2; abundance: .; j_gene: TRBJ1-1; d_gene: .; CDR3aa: CASSTLGPTEAFF; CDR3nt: TGTGCCAGCAGCACCCTAGGCCCCACTGAAGCTTTCTTT
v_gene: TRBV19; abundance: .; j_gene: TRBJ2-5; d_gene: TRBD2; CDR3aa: CASSTDSGGAETQYF; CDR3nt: TGTGCCAGTAGTACCGATAGCGGGGGAGCGGAGACCCAGTACTTC
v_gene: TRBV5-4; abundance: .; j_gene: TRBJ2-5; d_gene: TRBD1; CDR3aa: CASSLGTGETQYF; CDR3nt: TGTGCCAGCAGCTTGGGGACAGGGGAGACCCAGTACTTC
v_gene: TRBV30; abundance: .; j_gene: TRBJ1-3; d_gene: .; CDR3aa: CAWRLAATIYF; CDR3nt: TGTGCCTGGCGGCTCGCCGCCACCATATATTTT
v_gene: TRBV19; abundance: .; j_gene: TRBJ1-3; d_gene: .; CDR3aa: CASWGLLPLSGNTIYF; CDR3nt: TGTGCCAGTTGGGGATTGCTTCCCCTCTCTGGAAACACCATATATTTT
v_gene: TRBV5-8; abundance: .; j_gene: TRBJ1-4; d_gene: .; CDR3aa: CASSLFFNEKLFF; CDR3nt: TGTGCCAGCAGCTTGTTTTTCAATGAAAAACTGTTTTTT
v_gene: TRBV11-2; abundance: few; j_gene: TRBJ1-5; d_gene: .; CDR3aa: CASSLSGGVGALTQPQHF; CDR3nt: TGTGCCAGCAGCTTAAGCGGTGGGGTAGGGGCCCTCACTCAGCCCCAGCATTTT
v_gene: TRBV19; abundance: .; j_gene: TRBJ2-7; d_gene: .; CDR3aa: CASSMGQAYEQYF; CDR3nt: TGTGCCAGTAGTATGGGGCAGGCCTACGAGCAGTACTTC
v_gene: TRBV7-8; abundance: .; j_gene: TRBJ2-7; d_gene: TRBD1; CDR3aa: CASSVGTGKYEQYF; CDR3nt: TGTGCCAGCAGCGTAGGGACAGGGAAGTACGAGCAGTACTTC